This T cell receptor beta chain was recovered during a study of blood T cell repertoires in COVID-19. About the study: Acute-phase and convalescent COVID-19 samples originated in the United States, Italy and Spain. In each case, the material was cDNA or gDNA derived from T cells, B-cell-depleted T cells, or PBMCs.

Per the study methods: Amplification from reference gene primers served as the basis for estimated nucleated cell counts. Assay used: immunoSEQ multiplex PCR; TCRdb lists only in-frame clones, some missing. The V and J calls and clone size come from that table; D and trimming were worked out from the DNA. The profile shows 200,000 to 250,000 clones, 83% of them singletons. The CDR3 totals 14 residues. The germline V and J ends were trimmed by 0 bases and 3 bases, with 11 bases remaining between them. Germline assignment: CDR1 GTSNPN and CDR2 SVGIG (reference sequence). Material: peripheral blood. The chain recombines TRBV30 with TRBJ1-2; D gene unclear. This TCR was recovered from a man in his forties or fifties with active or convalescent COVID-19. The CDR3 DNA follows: TGTGCCTGGAGTGTACAAGGGAGGCACTATGGCTACACCTTC. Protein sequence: CAWSVQGRHYGYTF.